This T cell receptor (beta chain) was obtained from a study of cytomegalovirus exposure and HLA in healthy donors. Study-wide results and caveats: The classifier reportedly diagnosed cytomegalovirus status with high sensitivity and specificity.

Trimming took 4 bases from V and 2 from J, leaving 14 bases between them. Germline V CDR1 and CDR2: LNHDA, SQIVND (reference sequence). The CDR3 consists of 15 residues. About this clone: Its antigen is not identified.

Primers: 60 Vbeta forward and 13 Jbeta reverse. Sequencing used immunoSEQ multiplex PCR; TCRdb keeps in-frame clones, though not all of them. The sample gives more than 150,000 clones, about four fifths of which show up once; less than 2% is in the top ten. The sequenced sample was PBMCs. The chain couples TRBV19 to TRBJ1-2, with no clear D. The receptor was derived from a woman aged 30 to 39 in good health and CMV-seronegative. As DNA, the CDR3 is TGTGCCAGTAGTACCGGTGACACGATGAACTATGGCTACACCTTC. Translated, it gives CASSTGDTMNYGYTF.